This T cell receptor beta chain was found in a study of vaccination and CD4 T cells after COVID-19. Whole-study context: In culture, cells were exposed to overlapping spike peptides from SARS-CoV-2, HCoV-NL63, HCoV-OC43 and HCoV-229E.

This clonotype showed up just once. Its target is unknown. Sequenced with the Oncomine TCR Beta short-read assay was DNA taken from cultured CD4+ T cells. One entry per CDR3 protein results from TCRdb running MiXCR on the PCR reads. The sample consists of roughly 9,300 distinct CDR3 sequences, approximately 63% of them appearing once. Treatment in this sample: 10-day PBMC culture with coronavirus spike peptide pools or control peptides (ViraFEST assay). This receptor was identified in a human donor who had recovered from COVID-19. Sequenced material: CD4+ T cells from blood, cultured in vitro.

This CDR3 reads CASSLAWSGNYEQYF. CDR3 nucleotides: TGTGCCAGCAGCTTAGCGTGGAGCGGGAACTACGAGCAGTACTTC. J is TRBJ2-7 and V is TRBV7-2; 7 positions match TRBD2. The CDR3 is made up of 15 amino acids. V was clipped by 0 bases and J by 3 bases; unmatched bases: 5. In germline, CDR1 is SGHTA, CDR2 FQGNSA.